The sequence of this T cell receptor beta chain was determined in a study of T cell changes during pregnancy in multiple sclerosis. Produced via immunoSEQ multiplex PCR; TCRdb's table is partial and in-frame only. The repertoire holds fewer than 110,000 clones, with about 90% as singletons. In this sample, this clone turned up once. J gave up 6 bases and V 6 bases, and 17 bases lay outside the gene matches. Germline V gene sequence: CDR1 ENHRY, CDR2 SYGVKD. The CDR3 is 16 residues long. The chain employs TRBV10-3 and TRBJ2-7; 7 bases agree with TRBD2. The sequence was collected from a female donor with multiple sclerosis, enrolled in a pregnancy study. Sequences were derived from peripheral blood, sampled in the second trimester of pregnancy. In DNA form, the CDR3 reads TGTGCCATCAGAGGATTCCCGAGCGGGATTATTGGCGAGCAGTACTTC. Translating gives CAIRGFPSGIIGEQYF.